These 15 T cell receptor beta chains were all obtained from the same sample, sequenced in a study of Graves' ophthalmopathy and Graves' hyperthyroidism. TCR beta CDR3 amplification used RNA transcripts. An initial RT-PCR round employing HTBI primers preceded a second-round multiplex PCR. TCRdb re-called the multiplex PCR reads through MiXCR, storing one row per CDR3 protein. The sample consists of approximately 500,000 distinct CDR3 sequences, approximately 15% of them appearing once. Specimen: blood. All receptors derive from a woman in her 30s with Graves' ophthalmopathy.

This clonotype was counted ten times or more. The V call is TRBV12-3 or TRBV12-4, the J call TRBJ2-7; 7 bases map to TRBD1. This CDR3 contains 14 residues. V lost 5 bases, J lost 2 bases, and 6 bases stayed unmatched. For the CDR3, the DNA is TGTGCCAGCAGTCCGAGGGACAGACCCTACGAGCAGTACTTC. Translated, it gives CASSPRDRPYEQYF.

This clonotype was recorded a few times. The chain uses TRBV5-1 and TRBJ2-7, with 12 bases aligning to TRBD1. The V gene end was trimmed by 5 bases and the J gene end by 6 bases; junction bases not matched to a gene: 9. Germline V gene sequence: CDR1 SGHRS, CDR2 YFSETQ. This CDR3 spans 15 amino acids. In DNA, the CDR3 is TGCGCCAGCAGAGACGCGCTGGGACAGGGGGCCGAGCAGTACTTC. It translates to CASRDALGQGAEQYF.

This clonotype was found many times. The chain has TRBV6-2 or TRBV6-3 and TRBJ2-7; D tentatively reads TRBD1 or TRBD2 (5 bases each). The germline V gene encodes CDR1 MNHEY and CDR2 SVGEGT. V lost 2 bases and J 3 bases, leaving 29 bases between the germline ends. This CDR3 comprises 20 residues. DNA of the CDR3: TGTGCCAGCAGTTACCCCGAGGGGAACGTCGCCAAACATTCCCGCTACGAGCAGTACTTC. Translating gives CASSYPEGNVAKHSRYEQYF.

As regards this clonotype: A much larger clone differs from this one at a single base, so this may be a read error. The chain employs TRBV29-1 and TRBJ1-1, with D maybe TRBD1 (6 bases). Germline CDR1 and CDR2: SQVTM and ANQGSEA. The CDR3 totals 15 residues. The CDR3 reads CSSRADSGSLTEACF. Written as DNA, the CDR3 is TGCAGCTCGCGGGCGGACAGCGGGTCCCTCACTGAAGCTTGCTTT.

This clonotype showed up many times. The J gene is TRBJ1-2, the V gene TRBV10-3; no firm D call. V lost 0 bases, J lost 8 bases, and 19 bases lay in between. Germline CDR1 is ENHRY and CDR2 is SYGVKD. The CDR3 is made up of 16 amino acids. CDR3 protein: CAISESKVAGSGGYTF. As DNA, the CDR3 is TGTGCCATCAGTGAGTCGAAAGTGGCAGGATCAGGCGGCTACACCTTC.

At least ten counts were recorded for this clonotype. V usage is TRBV27 and J usage is TRBJ2-7, with D maybe TRBD1 (6 bases). The CDR3 consists of 13 residues. The V gene's germline CDR1 is MNHEY and CDR2 SMNVEV (reference sequence). Trimming cost V 4 bases and J 6 bases, with 13 bases left between them. In DNA form, the CDR3 reads TGTGCCAGCAGTTCTAGTGTGGGGGCCGAGCAGTACTTC. It yields the protein CASSSSVGAEQYF.

This clonotype was recorded at least ten times. The rearrangement joins TRBV28 to TRBJ2-7; 7 bases align to TRBD2. This CDR3 contains 14 residues. The V segment lost 3 bases and the J segment 3 bases; nucleotides outside the gene matches: 5. The germline V gene encodes CDR1 MDHEN and CDR2 SYDVKM. For the CDR3, the DNA is TGTGCCAGCAGTTTGGGCGGGAGTGTCTACGAGCAGTACTTC. This codes for CASSLGGSVYEQYF. The full variable domain, with the rest looked up from reference TRBV28 and TRBJ2-7, is DVKVTQSSRYLVKRTGEKVFLECVQDMDHENMFWYRQDPGLGLRLIYFSYDVKMKEKGDIPEGYSVSREKKERFSLILESASTNQTSMYLCASSLGGSVYEQYFGPGTRLTVT.

The chain combines TRBV4-1 with TRBJ2-7, with D unclear. There are 15 residues in the CDR3. Trimming cost V 1 base and J 7 bases, with 17 bases left between them. Germline V lookup: CDR1 MGHRA, CDR2 YSYEKL. CDR3 sequence reads: CASSQGRRNSWEQYF. The CDR3 nucleotides read TGCGCCAGCAGCCAAGGCCGGCGAAACTCGTGGGAGCAGTACTTC.

A note on this clonotype: A single base is all that separates this from a far larger clone, so a read error is likely. The V gene is TRBV24-1, the J gene TRBJ2-5, with TRBD1 matching over 8 bases. Germline CDR1 KGHDR, CDR2 SFDVKD. CDR3 length: 13 residues. Here the CDR3 reads CATSPGGAETKYF. The CDR3 DNA reads TGTGCCACCAGTCCAGGGGGCGCAGAGACCAAGTACTTC.

This chain connects TRBV12-3 or TRBV12-4 to TRBJ2-5, with 12 nucleotides matching TRBD2. The CDR3 is made up of 17 amino acids. V was pared by 6 bases and J by 5 bases, with 13 bases of the junction left unmatched. The chain's CDR3 is CASSPRGASGGAETQYF. The CDR3 DNA follows: TGTGCCAGCAGCCCTCGGGGGGCTAGCGGGGGGGCGGAGACCCAGTACTTC.

This clonotype has at least ten counts. This chain connects TRBV6-5 to TRBJ1-5; maybe TRBD1 (5 bases). The V and J ends lost 6 bases and 4 bases respectively, with 13 bases between them. Germline V gene sequence: CDR1 MNHEY, CDR2 SVGAGI. CDR3 length: 14 amino acids. The CDR3 bases are TGTGCCAGCAGCCCACTCAAGGGGAATCAGCCCCAGCATTTT. Protein product: CASSPLKGNQPQHF.

The V gene is TRBV7-2, the J gene TRBJ1-5; 7 nucleotides match TRBD1. The V segment lost 4 bases and the J segment 5 bases; nucleotides outside the gene matches: 5. This CDR3 has 14 amino acids. The germline CDR1 and CDR2 sequences are SGHTA and FQGNSA. The CDR3 sequence is CASSYGTAYQPQHF. The CDR3 bases are TGTGCCAGCAGCTACGGGACAGCCTATCAGCCCCAGCATTTT.

This clonotype occurred many times. V gene TRBV19 combines with J gene TRBJ1-1; D gene uncertain. The CDR3 spans 13 residues. Germline loops: CDR1 LNHDA, CDR2 SQIVND (reference sequence). Trimming took 0 bases from V and 7 from J, leaving 9 bases between them. CDR3 residues: CASSIEGLGEAFF. The CDR3 DNA sequence: TGTGCCAGTAGTATAGAGGGCCTGGGTGAAGCTTTCTTT.

This clonotype came up many times. The chain uses TRBV12-3 or TRBV12-4 and TRBJ2-7, with 8 nucleotides matching TRBD2. CDR3 size: 15 residues. V gave up 3 bases and J gave up 2 bases; unmatched junction bases: 6. The CDR3 coding sequence is TGTGCCAGCAGTTTGGGGGCTAGCGGGCCCTACGAGCAGTACTTC. Translation gives CASSLGASGPYEQYF.

This clonotype occurred many times. The rearrangement joins TRBV9 to TRBJ1-1; possible D gene TRBD1, 5 bases. V lost 0 bases and J 5 bases, leaving 8 bases between the germline ends. The CDR3 contains 13 residues. Germline assignment: CDR1 SGDLS and CDR2 YYNGEE. CDR3 sequence reads: CASSVEGKTEAFF. In DNA, the CDR3 is TGTGCCAGCAGCGTAGAGGGGAAAACTGAAGCTTTCTTT.